This T cell receptor (beta chain) was captured in a study of the immune and genomic landscape of osteosarcoma (dated by TCRdb to the early 2020s). As for the study more broadly: The overall cohort comprised roughly 50 pediatric and adult patients with high-grade osteosarcoma, with a median age at diagnosis of approximately 29 years (range about 5-90). Poor-risk disease was overrepresented in the cohort, as 73% of patients had an unfavorable pathologic response to standard therapy and 67% had died. Patients in the overall cohort were around 60% male, and roughly 77% presented with localized disease at diagnosis. To define immunogenic potential, the study profiled osteosarcoma specimens using whole genome, RNA and T-cell receptor sequencing, along with immunohistochemistry and reverse phase protein arrays. The osteosarcoma immunogenomic landscape was characterized by integrating TCR sequencing results with transcriptome, protein array and immunostaining data. An explanation for the limited clinical activity of immune checkpoint inhibitors in osteosarcoma was sought in the study. A couple of samples from the same tumor site were contributed by each of a few patients.

Post-treatment primary, local recurrence and metastasis tumors from poor-prognosis patients were used as specimens. Broad study findings and their caveats: Productive TCR clonality was found to be low overall, with an average of 0.09 and a maximum of 0.3, which suggested limited T-cell clonal expansion. Sample size was not determined by any statistical method, because osteosarcoma is rare and all possible samples were collected. In five cases, the repertoire was dominated by a single hyperexpanded clone, and fewer than 100 T-cell clonotypes were detected in all five cases. Although TCR productive clonality was higher in the immune-hot C3 cluster than in the cold C1 cluster, TCR productive clonality was still low overall. The clonality benchmarks were taken from external normal skin and healthy peripheral blood data instead of from matched normal tissue. Matched blood was collected from only two patients, alongside the frozen tumor specimens.

The CDR3 sequence holds 15 residues, the cysteine and phenylalanine included. The DNA shown is the 45-base CDR3, in frame from base 1. Trimming removed 0 bases from V and 3 bases from J, leaving 11 bases between the germline ends. The germline V gene provides CDR1 SGHDT and CDR2 YYEEEE. As for this clone: Which antigen it targets is not known. No much larger clone exists at a distance of one base, and base qualities are not known.

TCR beta chain CDR3 regions were immunosequenced using the ImmunoSEQ Assay (Adaptive Biotechnologies). Under the source paper's analysis protocol: The ImmunoSEQ Analyzer platform was used to export TCRB rearrangements, read counts, read proportions and gene usage. T-cell clonality was calculated from productive rearrangements as 1 minus Pielou's evenness. In the clonal space homeostasis analysis, clonotypes were sorted into rare, small, medium, large or hyperexpanded (0.01 to 1 of the repertoire) bins. TCR productive clonality was compared across immune clusters C1, C2 and C3 using the Wilcoxon rank sum test. TCRdb retrieved this table from immuneACCESS and kept in-frame rearrangements only. Not all clones are present; in checked studies, unresolved V genes account for under half, and no reason is known for the remainder. V, J and clone size are taken as reported in that table, and D and trimming were inferred from the DNA itself. Across this sample there are around 2,700 clones, with approximately 77% seen only once. The ten largest account for 15% to 18% of the sample.

Recombination joined TRBV5-6 with TRBJ2-3; tentative D gene TRBD2, with 5 bases matching. The sequence derives from a man younger than 35 with osteosarcoma. The age is the age at diagnosis. The sample consisted of tumor tissue from a local recurrence in the femur. The sample's cell subset or site, from its label and the paper: locally recurrent osteosarcoma tumor. DNA sequence: TGTGCCAGCAGCTTGGTGGGAGACGGAACAGATACGCAGTATTTT. It translates to CASSLVGDGTDTQYF.